Each of the 17 T cell receptor beta chains below was sequenced from the same sample in a study of CD8+ T cells in alopecia areata. Extraction and reverse transcription of RNA yielded cDNA as the sequencing template. Here immunoSEQ multiplex PCR was the method, and the copy in TCRdb shows in-frame clones only, minus some. The sample contains approximately 150,000 clones, 50% to 65% of which appear only once. The sequencing input was CD4+ T cells sorted from blood. These receptors were taken from a human donor in good health.

This chain joins TRBV28 and TRBJ1-2; D gene ambiguous. Germline CDR1 reads MDHEN; CDR2 reads SYDVKM. This CDR3 contains 15 residues. V lost 2 bases and J lost 8, with 18 bases in between. CDR3 in DNA: TGTGCCAGCAGTTTAGGCTCTCCGGCGTTGAGGGGCTACACCTTC. It encodes CASSLGSPALRGYTF.

The chain uses TRBV29-1 and TRBJ1-5; the D is unclear. CDR1 SQVTM and CDR2 ANQGSEA come from the germline V gene. This CDR3 spans 12 amino acids. Trimming removed 4 bases from V and 4 bases from J, with 8 bases in between. The CDR3 here is CSVVLGNQPQHF. The CDR3 bases are TGCAGCGTTGTGTTAGGGAATCAGCCCCAGCATTTT. The full variable domain, completed using reference TRBV29-1 and TRBJ1-5, is SAVISQKPSRDICQRGTSLTIQCQVDSQVTMMFWYRQQPGQSLTLIATANQGSEATYESGFVIDKFPISRPNLTFSTLTVSNMSPEDSSIYLCSVVLGNQPQHFGDGTRLSIL.

The rearrangement links TRBV30 to TRBJ1-2; D remains unclear. V dropped 6 bases and J dropped 4 bases, with 9 bases sitting between them. The CDR3 contains 11 residues. Germline lookup yields CDR1 GTSNPN and CDR2 SVGIG (reference sequence). The CDR3 DNA follows: TGTGCCTGCCGGAGGACCTATGGCTACACCTTC. It specifies CACRRTYGYTF.

V is TRBV4-1 and J is TRBJ1-2, with no clear D. The germline V gene has CDR1 MGHRA and CDR2 YSYEKL. Trimming pared 5 bases from V and 4 bases from J, leaving 11 bases between. The CDR3 has 13 amino acids. The CDR3 bases are TGCGCCAGCAGCAAGGGCGGAAGCTATGGCTACACCTTC. It specifies CASSKGGSYGYTF.

Comments on this clone: Within the sample, other DNA sequences also encode this same CDR3. The rearrangement joins TRBV28 to TRBJ1-5; no clear D gene. From germline, CDR1 is MDHEN and CDR2 SYDVKM. V lost 3 bases to trimming and J lost 0 bases, with 3 bases between them. This CDR3 has 13 residues. CDR3 amino acids: CASSFDSNQPQHF. For the CDR3, the DNA is TGTGCCAGCAGTTTTGATAGCAATCAGCCCCAGCATTTT.

This clone was detected only a few times. This chain connects TRBV25-1 to TRBJ1-5; D is undetermined. V dropped 9 bases and J dropped 9 bases, with 9 bases sitting between them. Germline V gene sequence: CDR1 MGHDK, CDR2 SYGVNS. This CDR3 spans 10 amino acids. The CDR3 region is CASKGMPQHF. The CDR3 nucleotides are TGTGCCAGTAAGGGCATGCCCCAGCATTTT.

This clone appeared a few times. The chain combines TRBV6-1 with TRBJ2-3; 7 positions match TRBD1. CDR1 and CDR2 from the germline V gene are MNHNS and SASEGT. With 2 bases clipped from V and 1 base from J, the junction kept 6 bases outside the gene matches. CDR3 length: 16 residues. The CDR3 spells CASSEPYRGGTDTQYF. The CDR3 region has the DNA TGTGCCAGCAGTGAACCGTACAGGGGTGGCACAGATACGCAGTATTTT.

The V and J genes are TRBV23-1 and TRBJ2-7, with TRBD1 matching 8 bases. TRBV23-1 is placed among ORFs of uncertain function. CDR3 size: 15 residues. Trimming at V came to 7 bases and at J to 1 base, leaving 9 bases not matched to a gene. The CDR3, as DNA: TGCGCCAGCAAAGCCGGACAGGGATTATCCTACGAGCAGTACTTC. This gives the protein CASKAGQGLSYEQYF.

The CDR3 region is CASNDRVQETQYF. The CDR3 DNA follows: TGTGCCAGCAACGACAGAGTTCAAGAGACCCAGTACTTC. The V and J genes are TRBV5-4 and TRBJ2-5, with D possibly TRBD1 on 5 matching bases. CDR1 is SGHNT and CDR2 is YYREEE in the germline V gene (reference sequence). This CDR3 contains 13 residues. V lost 6 bases and J lost 2, with 11 bases in between. The whole variable domain, remainder taken from reference TRBV5-4 and TRBJ2-5, is ETGVTQSPTHLIKTRGQQVTLRCSSQSGHNTVSWYQQALGQGPQFIFQYYREEENGRGNFPPRFSGLQFPNYSSELNVNALELDDSALYLCASNDRVQETQYFGPGTRLLVL.

J is TRBJ2-5 and V is TRBV6-6; D possibly corresponds to TRBD2 (5 bases). CDR3 length: 13 residues. Germline V gene lookup returns CDR1 MNHNY and CDR2 SVGAGI (reference sequence). V was shortened by 2 bases and J by 3 bases, with 7 bases between the two germline ends. CDR3: CASSYIGKETQYF. DNA for the CDR3: TGTGCCAGCAGTTACATCGGGAAAGAGACCCAGTACTTC.

J is TRBJ2-3 and V is TRBV7-2; tentative D call: TRBD1 (5 bases). V was shortened by 0 bases and J by 3 bases, with 10 bases between the two germline ends. This CDR3 region has 15 residues. Germline-derived CDR1 and CDR2 are SGHTA and FQGNSA. The CDR3 sequence: CASSLAGLGTDTQYF. The CDR3 DNA reads TGTGCCAGCAGCTTAGCGGGGCTTGGAACAGATACGCAGTATTTT.

This clone has more than one count but fewer than ten. The chain is built from TRBV6-5 and TRBJ1-1; TRBD1 is a possible D gene (5 bases). The V and J ends lost 6 bases and 0 bases respectively, with 8 bases between them. The CDR3 is 13 amino acids. Looked up from germline, CDR1 is MNHEY and CDR2 is SVGAGI. The CDR3, as DNA: TGTGCCAGCAGGGGGACCGTGAACACTGAAGCTTTCTTT. Protein sequence: CASRGTVNTEAFF.

With regard to this clone: Other DNA sequences of this sample code for an identical CDR3. The rearrangement joins TRBV20-1 to TRBJ2-1, with unresolved D. CDR1 DFQATT and CDR2 SNEGSKA come from the germline V gene (reference sequence). The CDR3 is made up of 11 amino acids. Trimming took 1 base from V and 6 from J, leaving 4 bases between them. CDR3 nucleotides: TGCAGTGCTAGAGGTGGCAATGAGCAGTTCTTC. Protein sequence: CSARGGNEQFF.

The chain uses TRBV6-5 and TRBJ2-2; a weak D match, TRBD2 (5 bases). This CDR3 spans 14 amino acids. From germline, CDR1 is MNHEY and CDR2 SVGAGI. Between the trimmed V and J ends, which lost 6 bases and 0 bases, there was a span of 8 bases. The CDR3 protein is CASRRDANTGELFF. The CDR3 DNA follows: TGTGCCAGCAGGAGGGATGCGAACACCGGGGAGCTGTTTTTT.

This clone showed up just a few times. The rearrangement joins TRBV18 to TRBJ1-1; a weak D match, TRBD1 (5 bases). Germline CDR1 KGHSH, CDR2 LQKENI. The CDR3 has 15 residues. V was trimmed by 0 bases and J by 1 base, leaving 9 bases between them. The CDR3 coding sequence is TGTGCCAGCTCACCACCGGGACGGCCGAACACTGAAGCTTTCTTT. This sequence encodes CASSPPGRPNTEAFF.

This clone has more than one count but fewer than ten. The J gene is TRBJ2-7, the V gene TRBV29-1; D is tentatively TRBD1 or TRBD2 (5 bases each). V lost 6 bases, J lost 6 bases, and 9 bases lay in between. Germline CDR1 and CDR2: SQVTM and ANQGSEA. This CDR3 is 10 amino acids long. The CDR3 coding sequence is TGCAGCGTGGGGGAGTTCGAGCAGTACTTC. Encoded protein: CSVGEFEQYF.

This clone was found once. The rearrangement uses TRBV7-6 and TRBJ2-7; possible D gene TRBD2, 6 bases. The CDR3 loop spans 14 amino acids. The V end lost 5 bases, the J end lost 0 bases, and 11 bases lay between the germline ends. Per the germline V gene, CDR1 is SGHVS and CDR2 is FNYEAQ. The CDR3 region is CASSPGSSSYEQYF. The DNA of the CDR3 is TGTGCCAGCAGCCCCGGGAGCAGCTCCTACGAGCAGTACTTC.